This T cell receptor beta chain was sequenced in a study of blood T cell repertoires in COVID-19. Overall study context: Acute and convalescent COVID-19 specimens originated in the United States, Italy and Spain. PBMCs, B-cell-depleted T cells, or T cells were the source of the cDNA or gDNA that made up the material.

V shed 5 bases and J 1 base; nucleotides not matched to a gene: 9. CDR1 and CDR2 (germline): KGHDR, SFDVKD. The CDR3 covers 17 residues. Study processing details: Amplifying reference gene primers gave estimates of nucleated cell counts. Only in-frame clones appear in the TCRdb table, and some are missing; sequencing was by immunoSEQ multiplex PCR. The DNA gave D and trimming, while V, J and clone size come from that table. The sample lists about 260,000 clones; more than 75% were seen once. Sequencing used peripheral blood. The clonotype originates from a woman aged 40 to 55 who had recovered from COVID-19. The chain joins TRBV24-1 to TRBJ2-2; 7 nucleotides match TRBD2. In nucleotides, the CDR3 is TGTGCCACCAGTGCCCCTCCGGGCGGGGGGAACACCGGGGAGCTGTTTTTT. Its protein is CATSAPPGGGNTGELFF.